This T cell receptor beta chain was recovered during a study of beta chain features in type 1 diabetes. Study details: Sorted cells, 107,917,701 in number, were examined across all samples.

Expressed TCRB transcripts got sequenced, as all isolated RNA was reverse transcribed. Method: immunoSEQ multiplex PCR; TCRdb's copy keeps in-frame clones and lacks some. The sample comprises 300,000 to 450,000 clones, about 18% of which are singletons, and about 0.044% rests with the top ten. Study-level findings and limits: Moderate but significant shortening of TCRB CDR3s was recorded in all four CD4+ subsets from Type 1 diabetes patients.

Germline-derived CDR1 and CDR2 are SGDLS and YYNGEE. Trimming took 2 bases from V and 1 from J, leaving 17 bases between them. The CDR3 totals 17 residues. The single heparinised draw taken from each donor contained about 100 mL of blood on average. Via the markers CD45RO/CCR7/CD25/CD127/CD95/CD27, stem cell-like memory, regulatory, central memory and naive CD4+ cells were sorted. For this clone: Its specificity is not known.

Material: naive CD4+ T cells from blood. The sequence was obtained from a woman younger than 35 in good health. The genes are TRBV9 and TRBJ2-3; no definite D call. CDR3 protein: CASSVYPGPSGTDTQYF. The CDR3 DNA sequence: TGTGCCAGCAGCGTTTATCCTGGGCCCTCGGGCACAGATACGCAGTATTTT.